A selection of T cell receptor beta chains follows, all from one sample in a study of blood T cell repertoires in COVID-19. Sequenced by immunoSEQ multiplex PCR; TCRdb stores in-frame clones only, minus some. Of 26,000 or so clones in the sample, almost 90% were seen once. The specimen sequenced was peripheral blood. The receptors were gathered from a man in his 70s with acute or convalescent COVID-19. Each CDR3 is given with its conserved first and last residue. D genes are given only for firm matches. Only part of the rows carry a size: once, few, many, or a class if the clone is expanded.

size	J	D	V	DNA	CDR3
-	TRBJ2-1	-	TRBV2	TGTGCCAGCAGTGAGGGGGGAAATGAGCAGTTCTTC	CASSEGGNEQFF
once	TRBJ2-3	TRBD2	TRBV11-2	TGTGCCAGCAGCTTTGGGACTAGCGGGTGGGATACGCAGTATTTT	CASSFGTSGWDTQYF
-	TRBJ2-3	-	TRBV19	TGTGCCAGTAGTATTAGTAGTGATACGCAGTATTTT	CASSISSDTQYF
-	TRBJ2-3	-	TRBV9	TGTGCCAGCAGCGTAGGTATCCGGGGCACAGATACGCAGTATTTT	CASSVGIRGTDTQYF
once	TRBJ1-3	-	TRBV5-4	TGTGCCAGCAGCTTGGCCGGAGGTATTGGAAACACCATATATTTT	CASSLAGGIGNTIYF
once	TRBJ2-7	TRBD1	TRBV18	TGTGCCAGCTCACGGGACAGTGAGAACTACGAGCAGTACTTC	CASSRDSENYEQYF
-	TRBJ1-6	-	TRBV3-1/TRBV3-2	TGTGCCAGCGGATCGGGAGGGAGGGGGTCACCCCTCCACTTT	CASGSGGRGSPLHF
-	TRBJ1-5	-	TRBV18	TGTGCCAGCTCACGAGGAGAGGATCAGCCCCAGCATTTT	CASSRGEDQPQHF
-	TRBJ1-1	-	TRBV5-5	TGTGCCAGCAGCTTGAGCGTTCTAGCTTTCTTT	CASSLSVLAFF
-	TRBJ2-2	TRBD1	TRBV10-3	TGTGCCATCATGACAGGGAGCGCTCCGAACACCGGGGAGCTGTTTTTT	CAIMTGSAPNTGELFF
once	TRBJ1-2	-	TRBV6-6	TGTGCCAGCACTCCGCCGGGTTATGGCTACACCTTC	CASTPPGYGYTF
-	TRBJ2-3	TRBD2	TRBV28	TGTGCCAGCAGTTTAGGAGCGGGAAATGTAGATACGCAGTATTTT	CASSLGAGNVDTQYF
-	TRBJ1-5	-	TRBV24-1	TGTGCCACCAGTGCACGAGGAGATCAGCCCCAGCATTTT	CATSARGDQPQHF
once	TRBJ2-3	TRBD2	TRBV6-2/TRBV6-3	TGTGCCAGCAGTTCCGTAGCGGGAGGGTTGCTAGATACGCAGTATTTT	CASSSVAGGLLDTQYF
-	TRBJ1-4	TRBD1	TRBV7-9	TGTGCCAGCACCCTGGACAGGTGGGATGAAAAACTGTTTTTT	CASTLDRWDEKLFF
-	TRBJ1-3	-	TRBV7-9	TGTGCCAGCAGCCAAGACAGATTAAACACCATATATTTT	CASSQDRLNTIYF
few	TRBJ2-7	TRBD1	TRBV10-3	TGTGCCATCAGTGAGTCTGGACAGGGGTCCTACGAGCAGTACTTC	CAISESGQGSYEQYF
-	TRBJ1-2	TRBD1	TRBV28	TGTGCCAGCAGTTCCGGGACAGGGGGCCGCACCTTC	CASSSGTGGRTF
-	TRBJ2-7	TRBD2	TRBV7-2	TGTGCCAGCAGCCCTCTAGCGGGAGGGCTAGTCGAGCAGTACTTC	CASSPLAGGLVEQYF
-	TRBJ1-5	-	TRBV6-5	TGTGCCAGCAACGGGGAAACAGGGTATCAGCCCCAGCATTTT	CASNGETGYQPQHF
-	TRBJ2-7	-	TRBV28	TGTGCCAGCAGTTTGAATACCCCGGTCCACGAGCAGTACTTC	CASSLNTPVHEQYF
-	TRBJ1-5	-	TRBV28	TGTGCCAGCCGACAGGTGAATCAGCCCCAGCATTTT	CASRQVNQPQHF
-	TRBJ1-4	TRBD1	TRBV2	TGTGCCAGCAGTGAAAGGGACAGGGGGCGCGAAAAACTGTTTTTT	CASSERDRGREKLFF
-	TRBJ1-2	TRBD1	TRBV19	TGTGCCAGTATCCCCTCAGGGGGAAAGAACTATGGCTACACCTTC	CASIPSGGKNYGYTF
-	TRBJ2-2	-	TRBV5-1	TGCGCCAGCAGTCCTCCGACAAACACCGGGGAGCTGTTTTTT	CASSPPTNTGELFF
-	TRBJ2-1	TRBD2	TRBV3-1/TRBV3-2	TGTGCCAGCAGTCCCACTAGCGGGAGGGACAATGAGCAGTTCTTC	CASSPTSGRDNEQFF
-	TRBJ2-3	TRBD2	TRBV19	TGTGCCAGTAGCCCGGGACTAGCGGGAGGCACAGATACGCAGTATTTT	CASSPGLAGGTDTQYF
-	TRBJ2-1	TRBD2	TRBV9	TGTGCCAGCAGCGTAGGAGGGGGACTAGCGGCCCATCTTTTATTCTTC	CASSVGGGLAAHLLFF
-	TRBJ2-4	TRBD2	TRBV20-1	TGCAGTGCTAGTCGGACTAGCGGGAGTTTTTCGGGCAAAAACATTCAGTACTTC	CSASRTSGSFSGKNIQYF
-	TRBJ2-7	TRBD1	TRBV5-4	TGTGCCAGCAGCTATGGGACAGGGGGGAGCTACGAGCAGTACTTC	CASSYGTGGSYEQYF
-	TRBJ2-7	TRBD2	TRBV10-3	TGTGCCATCAATGGGAGGGCCAAAGGAACTCACTACGAGCAGTACTTC	CAINGRAKGTHYEQYF
once	TRBJ2-5	TRBD2	TRBV7-3	TGTGCCAGCAGCATAGGGAGGGGTGGGGAGACCCAGTACTTC	CASSIGRGGETQYF
-	TRBJ1-6	-	TRBV28	TGTGCCAGCAGTTTAGTTCAGGGTGGAAATTCACCCCTCCACTTT	CASSLVQGGNSPLHF
-	TRBJ2-3	TRBD2	TRBV19	TGTGCCAGTAGTATGCGGGAGATCTCTAGCACAGATACGCAGTATTTT	CASSMREISSTDTQYF
-	TRBJ2-3	TRBD2	TRBV28	TGTGCCAGCAGTTTTGGGGGCGGGAGGGCCGTTACGCAGTATTTT	CASSFGGGRAVTQYF
-	TRBJ2-5	TRBD1	TRBV19	TGTGCCAGTAGTAGTAAACCCGGGACAGTCCAAGAGACCCAGTACTTC	CASSSKPGTVQETQYF
-	TRBJ2-3	TRBD2	TRBV13	TGTGCCACCCACATCAGCGGGAGGTGGGATACGCAGTATTTT	CATHISGRWDTQYF
-	TRBJ2-7	TRBD1	TRBV27	TGTGCCAGCAGTTTATGGGGGGACAGGGGGGGCGAGCAGTACTTC	CASSLWGDRGGEQYF
-	TRBJ2-7	TRBD2	TRBV3-1/TRBV3-2	TGTGCCAGCAATGGACTAGCGAACCACGAGCAGTACTTC	CASNGLANHEQYF
-	TRBJ1-1	-	TRBV21-1	TGTGCCAGCAATCGGGACAGGTCCGCCACTGAAGCTTTCTTT	CASNRDRSATEAFF
-	TRBJ1-4	-	TRBV9	TGTGCCAGCAGCGCACGCGCGACGGAGGAAGAAAAACTGTTTTTT	CASSARATEEEKLFF
-	TRBJ1-2	-	TRBV21-1	TGTGCCAACCCGGGACAGGGGGCGCACGGCTATGGCTACACCTTC	CANPGQGAHGYGYTF
-	TRBJ1-1	TRBD1	TRBV19	TGTGCCAGTAGTATTAGGTTGTGGCGGGACAGGGTTCGTACTGAAGCTTTCTTT	CASSIRLWRDRVRTEAFF
-	TRBJ2-3	TRBD2	TRBV7-2	TGTGCCAGCAGCTTAGGGAGCGGGAGGTACGGTACGCAGTATTTT	CASSLGSGRYGTQYF
-	TRBJ2-3	-	TRBV19	TGTGCCAGTACCCCTACGGGAGCTACAGATACGCAGTATTTT	CASTPTGATDTQYF
-	TRBJ2-2	-	TRBV18	TGTGCCAGCTCACCAAGCGCAGGGGTGGACACCGGGGAGCTGTTTTTT	CASSPSAGVDTGELFF
-	TRBJ1-1	-	TRBV7-9	TGTGCCAGCAGCTCCCTCGGACAGCCGGGGACTGAAGCTTTCTTT	CASSSLGQPGTEAFF
once	TRBJ2-7	TRBD2	TRBV11-2	TGTGCCAGCAGCTTAGGGACTAGCGGGATCCCTTACGAGCAGTACTTC	CASSLGTSGIPYEQYF
once	TRBJ2-4	-	TRBV12-3/TRBV12-4	TGTGCCAGCAACCCCGGGGGAAACATTCAGTACTTC	CASNPGGNIQYF
-	TRBJ2-1	TRBD1	TRBV5-1	TGCGCCAGCAGCTCTACGACAGGGACCTACAATGAGCAGTTCTTC	CASSSTTGTYNEQFF
-	TRBJ1-1	TRBD1	TRBV7-2	TGTGCCAGCAGCTTACAGGGGGGCACTGAAGCTTTCTTT	CASSLQGGTEAFF
-	TRBJ2-3	-	TRBV2	TGTGCCAGCAGCCTAGGGCCCCCCGGGATCACAGATACGCAGTATTTT	CASSLGPPGITDTQYF
-	TRBJ2-1	TRBD2	TRBV11-3	TGTGCCAGCAGCTCAAGACTAGCGGGAGTTAATGAGCAGTTCTTC	CASSSRLAGVNEQFF
-	TRBJ2-1	TRBD2	TRBV4-3	TGCGCCAGCAGCCGGGCGACTAGCGGGAGCTCCTACAATGAGCAGTTCTTC	CASSRATSGSSYNEQFF
-	TRBJ2-7	TRBD1	TRBV5-1	TGCGCCAGCAGCTTTGACAGGGGGTTTGTGAAGTACTTC	CASSFDRGFVKYF
-	TRBJ1-5	-	TRBV19	TGTGCCAGTAGTTCCAGGGGTTACAATCAGCCCCAGCATTTT	CASSSRGYNQPQHF
-	TRBJ1-2	-	TRBV6-5	TGTGCCAGCAGTTTTTCAGCGACAGGCAACTATGGCTACACCTTC	CASSFSATGNYGYTF
-	TRBJ2-3	TRBD2	TRBV18	TGTGCCAGCTCACCGCTAGCGGGAGGGGTCACAGATACGCAGTATTTT	CASSPLAGGVTDTQYF
-	TRBJ2-7	-	TRBV28	TGTGCCAGCAGAAAAACAGTCTACGAGCAGTACTTC	CASRKTVYEQYF